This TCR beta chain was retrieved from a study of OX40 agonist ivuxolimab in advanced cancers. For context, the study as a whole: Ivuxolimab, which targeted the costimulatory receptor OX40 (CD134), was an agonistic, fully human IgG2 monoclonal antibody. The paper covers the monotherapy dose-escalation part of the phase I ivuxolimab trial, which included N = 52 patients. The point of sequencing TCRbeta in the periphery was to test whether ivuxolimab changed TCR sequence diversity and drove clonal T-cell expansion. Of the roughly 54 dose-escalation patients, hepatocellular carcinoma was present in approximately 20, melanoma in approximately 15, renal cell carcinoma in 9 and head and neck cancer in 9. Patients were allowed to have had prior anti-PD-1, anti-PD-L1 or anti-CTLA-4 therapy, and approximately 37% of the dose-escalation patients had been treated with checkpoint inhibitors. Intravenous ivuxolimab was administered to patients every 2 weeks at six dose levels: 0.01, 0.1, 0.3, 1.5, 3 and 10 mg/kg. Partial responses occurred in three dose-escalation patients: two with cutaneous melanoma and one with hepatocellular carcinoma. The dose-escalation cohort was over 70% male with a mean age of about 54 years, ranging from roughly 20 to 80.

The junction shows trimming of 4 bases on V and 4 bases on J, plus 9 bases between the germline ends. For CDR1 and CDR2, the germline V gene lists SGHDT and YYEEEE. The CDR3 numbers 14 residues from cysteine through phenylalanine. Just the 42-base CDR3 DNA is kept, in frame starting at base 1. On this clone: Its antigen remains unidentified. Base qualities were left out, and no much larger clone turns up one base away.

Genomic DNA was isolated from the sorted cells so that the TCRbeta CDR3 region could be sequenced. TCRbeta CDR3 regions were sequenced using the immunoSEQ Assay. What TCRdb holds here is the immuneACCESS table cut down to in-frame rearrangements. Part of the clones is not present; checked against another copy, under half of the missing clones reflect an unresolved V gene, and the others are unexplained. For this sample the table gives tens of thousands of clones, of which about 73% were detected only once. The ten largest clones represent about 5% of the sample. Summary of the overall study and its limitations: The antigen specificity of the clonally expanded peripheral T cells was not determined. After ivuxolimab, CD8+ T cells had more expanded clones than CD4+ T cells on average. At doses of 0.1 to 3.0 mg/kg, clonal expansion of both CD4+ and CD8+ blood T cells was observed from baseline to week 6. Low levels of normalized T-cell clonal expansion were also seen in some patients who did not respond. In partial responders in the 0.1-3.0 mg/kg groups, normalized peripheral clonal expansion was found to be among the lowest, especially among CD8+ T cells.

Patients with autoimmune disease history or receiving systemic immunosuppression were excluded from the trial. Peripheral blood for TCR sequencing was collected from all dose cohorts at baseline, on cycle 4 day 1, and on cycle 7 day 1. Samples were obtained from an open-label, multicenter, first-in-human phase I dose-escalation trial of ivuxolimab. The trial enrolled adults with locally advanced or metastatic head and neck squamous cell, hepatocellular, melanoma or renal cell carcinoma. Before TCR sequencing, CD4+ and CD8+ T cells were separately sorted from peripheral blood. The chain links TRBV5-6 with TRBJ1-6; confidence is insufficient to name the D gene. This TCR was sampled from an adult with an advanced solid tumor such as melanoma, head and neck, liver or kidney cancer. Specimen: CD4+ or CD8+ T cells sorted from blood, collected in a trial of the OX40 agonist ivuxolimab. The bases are TGTGCCAGCAGCCCAAACATGTATAATTCACCCCTCCACTTT. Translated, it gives CASSPNMYNSPLHF.